The clone carrying this T cell receptor (beta chain) was detected a few times. Its antigen is undetermined. Each CDR3 protein is one row after TCRdb ran MiXCR on the 5' RACE reads. Among about 41,000 distinct CDR3 sequences, roughly 29% were seen once, and the ten largest hold less than 4%. Memory CD4+ T cells were sorted as CD4+CD45RO+CD25- cells. Findings and limits, study-wide: The TCR gene usage of tumor memory CD4+ T cells clustered together with blood and lymph node memory CD4+ cells and with lymph node naive CD4+ cells.

CDR1 SGHTA and CDR2 FQGNSA come from the germline V gene. Trimming took 3 bases from V and 2 from J, leaving 11 bases between them. This CDR3 spans 14 amino acids. The chain carries TRBV7-2 and TRBJ2-7; TRBD1 might be the D (5 bases). This sequence was found in a female donor with breast cancer. Sequences were obtained from memory CD4+ T cells sorted from a lymph node. The subset denotes: memory CD4+ T cells, CD4+CD45RO+CD25-. The DNA for the CDR3 is TGTGCCAGCAGCTTCGCGGACACTACCTACGAGCAGTACTTC. Its translation: CASSFADTTYEQYF.